One sample yielded the 21 T cell receptor beta chains listed below, sequenced in a study of PD-1 blockade in classical Hodgkin lymphoma. Clones were sequenced by immunoSEQ multiplex PCR, and TCRdb holds only the in-frame ones, with some missing. The sample records 80,000 to 100,000 clones, about 92% being singletons. Time point given: cycle 4 day 1 (C4D1), after five to seven weeks of nivolumab. Autologous stem cell transplantation was followed by relapse in every patient, and brentuximab vedotin exposure varied. The material was peripheral blood mononuclear cells (PBMCs), obtained before the fourth cycle of nivolumab. These receptors were taken from a human donor with classical Hodgkin lymphoma.

The chain recombines TRBV2 with TRBJ1-4; D uncertain. Germline CDR1 and CDR2: SNHLY and FYNNEI. V was pared by 8 bases and J by 8 bases, with 15 bases between. This CDR3 region has 13 residues. The chain's CDR3 is CASDWASGEKLFF. The CDR3 nucleotides read TGTGCCAGCGACTGGGCGTCCGGCGAAAAACTGTTTTTT.

The rearrangement uses TRBV27 and TRBJ1-1, with D uncertain. This CDR3 has 11 residues. Trimming shortened V by 8 bases and J by 4 bases, and 8 bases separated the two germline ends. From germline, CDR1 is MNHEY and CDR2 SMNVEV (reference sequence). CDR3 in amino acids: CASARSTEAFF. The CDR3 DNA is TGTGCCAGCGCCAGGAGCACTGAAGCTTTCTTT.

In this sample, this clone turned up once. The chain recombines TRBV29-1 with TRBJ2-1; 8 bases agree with TRBD2. Germline V gives CDR1 SQVTM, CDR2 ANQGSEA. This CDR3 has 14 amino acids. V dropped 3 bases and J dropped 8; count of bases not matched to a gene: 9. In nucleotides, the CDR3 is TGCAGCGTTGATAGCGGGACTAGTGGTTATGAGCAGTTCTTC. Protein: CSVDSGTSGYEQFF.

This CDR3 is CASSLRTIETQYF. CDR3 nucleotide sequence: TGTGCCAGCAGCTTACGAACAATAGAGACCCAGTACTTC. The chain has TRBV7-8 and TRBJ2-5; D remains unclear. Trimming took off 2 bases at V and 4 bases at J, with 8 bases between the two ends. The CDR3 runs to 13 residues. Germline CDR1 SGHVS, CDR2 FQNEAQ.

The chain links TRBV5-1 to TRBJ2-5, with 9 bases that match TRBD1. Germline V lookup: CDR1 SGHRS, CDR2 YFSETQ. The CDR3 has 14 residues. V was pared by 4 bases and J by 9 bases, with 10 bases of the junction left unmatched. The CDR3 region is CASSLGQGQRAQYF. As DNA, the CDR3 is TGCGCCAGCAGCCTGGGACAGGGTCAGCGGGCCCAGTACTTC.

This chain uses TRBV11-2 with TRBJ2-2, with D unresolved. The germline CDR1 and CDR2 sequences are SGHAT and FQNNGV. V gave up 5 bases and J gave up 5 bases, with 12 bases separating them. This CDR3 is built from 14 residues. The CDR3 DNA reads TGTGCCAGCAGCCGAAATAACCCTACCGGGGAGCTGTTTTTT. Translating it yields CASSRNNPTGELFF.

The chain joins TRBV19 to TRBJ2-7; D unresolved. Per the germline V gene, CDR1 is LNHDA and CDR2 is SQIVND (reference sequence). V lost 5 bases and J 3 bases, leaving 11 bases between the germline ends. The CDR3 is 13 amino acids. CDR3 nucleotide sequence: TGTGCCAGTAGTGTGGTCCTGAACTACGAGCAGTACTTC. Translating gives CASSVVLNYEQYF. Using reference TRBV19 and TRBJ2-7 for the parts outside the CDR3, the full variable domain is DGGITQSPKYLFRKEGQNVTLSCEQNLNHDAMYWYRQDPGQGLRLIYYSQIVNDFQKGDIAEGYSVSREKKESFPLTVTSAQKNPTAFYLCASSVVLNYEQYFGPGTRLTVT.

The chain is built from TRBV19 and TRBJ1-2; unclear D gene. V lost 3 bases to trimming and J lost 4 bases, with 9 bases between them. The V gene's germline CDR1 is LNHDA and CDR2 SQIVND (reference sequence). This CDR3 has 13 amino acids. The CDR3 loop is CASSIGPLYGYTF. CDR3 DNA sequence: TGTGCCAGTAGTATTGGGCCGCTCTATGGCTACACCTTC.

This chain uses TRBV10-3 with TRBJ2-7; 8 positions agree with TRBD1. CDR3 length equals 16 residues. J gave up 6 bases and V 2 bases, and 12 bases lay outside the gene matches. The germline V gene encodes CDR1 ENHRY and CDR2 SYGVKD. The CDR3 is CAISEARTGLLGEQYF. In DNA, the CDR3 is TGTGCCATCAGTGAGGCCCGGACAGGGCTGCTCGGCGAGCAGTACTTC.

The rearrangement joins TRBV18 to TRBJ2-3, with 9 bases that match TRBD2. The CDR3 runs 17 residues. The germline V gene encodes CDR1 KGHSH and CDR2 LQKENI. After removal of 1 base from V and 0 bases from J, the junction contained 5 bases not matched to a gene. The CDR3 is CASSPLALAGSTDTQYF. The CDR3, as DNA: TGTGCCAGCTCACCACTGGCACTAGCGGGTAGCACAGATACGCAGTATTTT.

The chain has TRBV18 and TRBJ2-3; D is ambiguous. V shed 6 bases and J shed 6 bases, with 10 bases lying between them. This CDR3 has 12 residues. Germline V gene data show CDR1 as KGHSH and CDR2 as LQKENI. CDR3 protein: CASSLSSDTQYF. CDR3 DNA sequence: TGTGCCAGCTCTCTGAGCTCGGATACGCAGTATTTT.

J is TRBJ1-3 and V is TRBV28, with D perhaps matching TRBD1 (5 bases). The CDR3 runs 14 residues. Germline-derived CDR1 and CDR2 are MDHEN and SYDVKM. The ends were cut back, 5 bases at V and 6 bases at J, with 14 bases in the middle. CDR3 protein: CASSPWGSTNTIYF. The CDR3 coding sequence is TGTGCCAGCAGTCCCTGGGGGAGTACAAACACCATATATTTT.

The count of this clone is one. The rearrangement links TRBV25-1 to TRBJ1-6, with D uncertain. The CDR3 has 13 residues. Germline loops: CDR1 MGHDK, CDR2 SYGVNS. Trimming took 4 bases from V and 9 from J, leaving 10 bases between them. The CDR3 sequence is CASSGGFSSPLHF. CDR3 DNA: TGTGCCAGCAGTGGGGGTTTCAGTTCACCCCTCCACTTT.

The chain couples TRBV5-6 to TRBJ2-1; D is undetermined. CDR1 is SGHDT, CDR2 YYEEEE, per germline. The ends were cut back, 0 bases at V and 5 bases at J, with 18 bases in the middle. The CDR3 consists of 17 residues. This CDR3 is CASSLAVAGKGNNEQFF. CDR3 coding DNA: TGTGCCAGCAGCTTGGCCGTGGCTGGCAAGGGAAACAATGAGCAGTTCTTC.

The CDR3 region has the DNA TGTGCCAGCAGTTACTCGATCAGCGAAGTTGAAGCTTTCTTT. It yields the protein CASSYSISEVEAFF. The V call is TRBV6-5, the J call TRBJ1-1; no clear D gene. CDR3 length: 14 amino acids. V was shortened by 0 bases and J by 7 bases, with 12 bases between the two germline ends. The germline gives CDR1 MNHEY, CDR2 SVGAGI.

The chain couples TRBV9 to TRBJ2-3; 7 bases align to TRBD2. J was trimmed by 3 bases and V by 3 bases; bases with no gene match: 10. Germline V gene sequence: CDR1 SGDLS, CDR2 YYNGEE. CDR3 size: 16 residues. CDR3 residues: CASSGPLAWGTDTQYF. The CDR3 DNA reads as TGTGCCAGCAGCGGACCACTAGCGTGGGGAACAGATACGCAGTATTTT.

V and J are TRBV18 and TRBJ2-7; no clear D. CDR1 is KGHSH, CDR2 LQKENI, per germline. Trimming removed 3 bases from V and 4 bases from J, with 22 bases in between. The CDR3 sequence is 17 residues long. The CDR3, as DNA: TGTGCCAGCTCACCCCGTGGTAATTCGGTCCACCCGTACGAGCAGTACTTC. Protein product: CASSPRGNSVHPYEQYF.

This chain uses TRBV23-1 with TRBJ2-3; TRBD2 matches 7 bases. TRBV23-1 is recorded as an ORF, its role being uncertain. This CDR3 region has 20 residues. Trimming at V came to 1 base and at J to 6 bases, leaving 22 bases not matched to a gene. CDR3 in amino acids: CASSQFIDRESGMGNDTQYF. Here the CDR3 DNA reads TGCGCCAGCAGTCAATTCATCGACCGAGAAAGCGGGATGGGGAACGATACGCAGTATTTT.

This rearrangement joins TRBV6-5 to TRBJ1-4; the D gene is possibly TRBD1 (5 bases). This CDR3 has 13 residues. Looked up from germline, CDR1 is MNHEY and CDR2 is SVGAGI. V dropped 8 bases and J dropped 4 bases, with 11 bases sitting between them. The DNA for the CDR3 is TGTGCCAGCCATCGGGGCCTTAATGAAAAACTGTTTTTT. Residues: CASHRGLNEKLFF.

The chain uses TRBV27 and TRBJ2-1, with unresolved D. The germline CDR1 and CDR2 sequences are MNHEY and SMNVEV (reference sequence). V lost 2 bases to trimming and J lost 9 bases, with 11 bases between them. The CDR3 sequence is 13 residues long. The CDR3 sequence is CASSLPGPSEQFF. The CDR3 nucleotides are TGTGCCAGCAGTTTACCCGGCCCTAGTGAGCAGTTCTTC.

The CDR3 protein is CASSLDPGPYEQYF. CDR3 nucleotide sequence: TGCGCCAGCAGCTTGGATCCGGGGCCCTACGAGCAGTACTTC. This chain connects TRBV5-1 to TRBJ2-7; D may match TRBD1 or TRBD2 (5 bases each). This CDR3 has 14 residues. The germline V gene has CDR1 SGHRS and CDR2 YFSETQ. Trimming cost V 0 bases and J 2 bases, with 9 bases left between them.